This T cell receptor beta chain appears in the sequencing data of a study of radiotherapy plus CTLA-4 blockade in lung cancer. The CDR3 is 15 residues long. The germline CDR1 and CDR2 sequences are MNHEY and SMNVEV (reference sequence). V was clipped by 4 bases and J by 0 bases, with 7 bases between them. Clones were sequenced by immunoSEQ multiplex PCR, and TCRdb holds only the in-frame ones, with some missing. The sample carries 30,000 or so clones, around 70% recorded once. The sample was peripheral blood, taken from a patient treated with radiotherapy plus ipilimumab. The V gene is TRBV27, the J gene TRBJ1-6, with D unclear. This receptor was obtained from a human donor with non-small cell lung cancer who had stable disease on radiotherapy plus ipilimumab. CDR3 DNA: TGTGCCAGCAGTTCAAAGAACTCCTATAATTCACCCCTCCACTTT. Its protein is CASSSKNSYNSPLHF.